This TCR beta chain was obtained from a study of T cells after yellow fever vaccination (dated by TCRdb to the late 2010s). With respect to the entire study: The SMART-Seq v4 Ultra Low Input RNA kit was used to prepare libraries from fractions with low cell numbers. To track T-cell clones before and after primary and booster YFV17D yellow fever vaccination, bulk TCR alpha and beta repertoires were sequenced longitudinally. Two healthy male donors, one aged 18 to 30 and one aged 30 to 40 years, were included in the cohort. Bulk PBMC replicates and cell subsets were isolated from blood drawn at multiple timepoints before and after both primary and secondary immunization.

Explained via the paper, the treatment or condition label denotes: live attenuated yellow fever vaccine strain. PBMCs were isolated from peripheral blood using a standard Ficoll-Paque protocol. CD4 and CD8 T-cell fractions were isolated with Dynabeads CD4 and CD8 positive selection kits. TriZol was used to extract RNA from bulk PBMCs, CD4 and CD8 fractions, and dextramer-positive and dextramer-negative fractions. This clonotype was recorded a few times. Its antigen specificity is not known. Base qualities are not at hand, and no much larger clone is one base apart. CDR1 and CDR2, per the germline V gene, are SNHLY and FYNNEI. Germline trimming amounts to 3 bases on V and 4 bases on J, with 6 as the count of junction bases outside the gene matches. The CDR3 has 15 amino acids, counting the end cysteine and phenylalanine. Only the CDR3 DNA stays, 45 bases, in frame from base 1. TCR cDNA was synthesized by 5'RACE template switching, which introduced a universal primer site and unique molecular identifiers. Priming of cDNA synthesis was performed from both the TCR alpha and TCR beta constant segments. Libraries were amplified in two PCR steps, with sample barcodes and sequencing adapters added in the second step. Sequencing of the libraries was done on either Illumina HiSeq 2500 (2x100 bp) or NovaSeq (2x150 bp). As for the authors' bioinformatics: MIGEC was used to demultiplex reads and collapse the reads into UMI consensus sequences, and MiXCR was used for V(D)J alignment. Using edgeR on replicate PBMC samples, clonotypes were called vaccine-responding if FDR was below 0.01 and the log2 fold change was above 5 up to day 15. Each bulk clonotype was labeled CD4 or CD8 based on which sequenced repertoire, CD4 or CD8, contained the clonotype at higher abundance. TCRdb took the public reads, trimmed them with fastp at Q25, ran MiXCR for clone calling and kept in-frame beta chains. Each record represents a unique CDR3 protein, reported with the most common genes and DNA among its rows. The V and J calls come from TCRdb's annotation, not from the publication. This sample gives 95,000 to 150,000 distinct CDR3 sequences in total; roughly 6.7% of them show up just once. In total, the top ten clones hold roughly 2.5% of the sample.

Summary of the overall study and its limitations: Because the study included only a couple of donors, the extent to which the findings can be generalized is limited. Compared with the primary T-cell response, the secondary T-cell response was faster but weaker, reaching its peak on day 5 rather than on day 15. Computational filtering was needed because FACS-sorted repertoires could contain abundant contaminating clonotypes from the bulk population. A small share of clonotypes occurred in both CD4 and CD8 compartments, likely arising from convergent recombination. After the booster, most clones that had expanded after primary vaccination were detected again (nearly 98% of CD4 and around 88% of CD8), suggesting broad maintenance of memory.

This TCR derives from a man aged 18 to 30 who received the YFV17D yellow fever vaccine. The material sequenced was CD4+ T cells sorted from PBMCs, taken roughly 10 days after the first yellow fever vaccination. The rearrangement combines TRBV2 with TRBJ1-5; the central 7 bases match TRBD1. In nucleotides, the sequence is TGTGCCAGCAGTGATCCCAGGGGGGGGAATCAGCCCCAGCATTTT. It specifies CASSDPRGGNQPQHF.